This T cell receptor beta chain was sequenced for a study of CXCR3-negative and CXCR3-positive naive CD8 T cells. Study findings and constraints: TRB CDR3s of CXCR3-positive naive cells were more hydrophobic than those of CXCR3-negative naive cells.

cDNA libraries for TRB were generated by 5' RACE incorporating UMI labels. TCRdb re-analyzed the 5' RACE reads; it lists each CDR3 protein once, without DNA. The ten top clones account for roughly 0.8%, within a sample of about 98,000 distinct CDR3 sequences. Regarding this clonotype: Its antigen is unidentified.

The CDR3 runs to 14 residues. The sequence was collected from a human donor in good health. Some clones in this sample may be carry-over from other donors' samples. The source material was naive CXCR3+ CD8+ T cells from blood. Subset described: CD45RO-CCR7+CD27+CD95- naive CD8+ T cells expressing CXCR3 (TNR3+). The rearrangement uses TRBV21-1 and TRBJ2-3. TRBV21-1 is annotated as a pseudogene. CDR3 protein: CASSKVRTAQTQYF.